This T cell receptor beta chain is drawn from a study of cytomegalovirus exposure and HLA in healthy donors. Findings and caveats of the study: Fewer N-insertions than the roughly 650-donor mean were reportedly shown by an Asian-associated ancestry cluster in a later analysis. Apart from CMV serostatus, no immune exposure information was available. In a later analysis, TCR beta V- and J-gene trimming showed a link to a missense DCLRE1C variant.

Primers: 60 Vbeta forward and 13 Jbeta reverse. Method: immunoSEQ multiplex PCR; TCRdb's copy keeps in-frame clones and lacks some. The data hold 40,000 or so clones, with approximately 70% observed a single time. In the case of this clone: Its cognate antigen is unknown.

Germline CDR1 and CDR2: MNHNS and SASEGT. The CDR3 is 13 amino acids. The V end was cut by 6 bases, the J end by 0 bases, with 6 bases between. The V gene is TRBV6-1, the J gene TRBJ1-3; D call uncertain. This receptor was identified in a man aged 40-49 years in good health and CMV-seronegative. The sequenced sample was PBMCs. DNA of the CDR3: TGTGCCAGCAGGCAGATCTCTGGAAACACCATATATTTT. Protein product: CASRQISGNTIYF.